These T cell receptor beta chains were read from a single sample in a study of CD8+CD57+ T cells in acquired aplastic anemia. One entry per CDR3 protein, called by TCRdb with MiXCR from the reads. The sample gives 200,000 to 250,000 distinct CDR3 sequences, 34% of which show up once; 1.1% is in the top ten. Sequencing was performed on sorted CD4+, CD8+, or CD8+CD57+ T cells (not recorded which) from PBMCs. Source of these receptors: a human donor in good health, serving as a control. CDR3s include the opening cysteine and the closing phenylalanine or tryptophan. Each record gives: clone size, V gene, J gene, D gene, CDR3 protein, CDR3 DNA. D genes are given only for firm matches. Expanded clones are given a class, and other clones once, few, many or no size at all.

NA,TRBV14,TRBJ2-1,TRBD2,CASSQDSLAGGWPYNEQFF,TGTGCCAGCAGCCAAGATAGTCTAGCGGGGGGTTGGCCCTACAATGAGCAGTTCTTC
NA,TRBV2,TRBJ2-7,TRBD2,CASSEDSSGTGSYEQYF,TGTGCCAGCAGTGAAGATAGTAGCGGGACTGGGTCCTACGAGCAGTACTTC
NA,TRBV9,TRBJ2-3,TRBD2,CASSRTSASTDTQYF,TGTGCCAGCAGCCGGACTAGCGCGAGCACAGATACGCAGTATTTT
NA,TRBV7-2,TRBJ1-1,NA,CASSLGPTEPRPAFF,TGTGCCAGCAGCTTAGGGCCCACAGAGCCCCGTCCGGCTTTCTTT
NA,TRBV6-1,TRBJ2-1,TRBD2,CASSPGTSGTYNEQFF,TGTGCCAGCAGCCCCGGGACTAGCGGAACCTACAATGAGCAGTTCTTC
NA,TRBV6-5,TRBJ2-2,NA,CASSSLGGVLNLFF,TGTGCCAGCAGTTCCCTCGGAGGGGTCCTCAATCTGTTTTTT
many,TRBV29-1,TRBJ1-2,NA,CSVFLLGREDYGYTF,TGCAGCGTTTTCCTTTTAGGCAGGGAAGACTATGGCTACACCTTC
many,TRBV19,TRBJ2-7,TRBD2,CASSFGTSGTYEQYF,TGTGCCAGTAGTTTCGGGACTAGCGGGACATACGAGCAGTACTTC
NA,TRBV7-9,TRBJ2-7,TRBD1,CASSEGQSYEQYF,TGTGCCAGCAGCGAGGGACAGTCCTACGAGCAGTACTTC
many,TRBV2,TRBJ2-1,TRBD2,CASSGGGETSKAFF,TGTGCCAGCAGTGGGGGGGGTGAGACTAGCAAGGCGTTCTTC
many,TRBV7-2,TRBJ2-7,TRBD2,CASSSVAGGPYEQYF,TGTGCCAGCAGCTCGGTCGCGGGAGGGCCCTACGAGCAGTACTTC
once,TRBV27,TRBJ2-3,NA,CASRDSPLLSQYF,TGTGCCAGCAGGGACAGTCCCCTCTTATCGCAGTATTTT
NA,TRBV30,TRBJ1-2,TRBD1,CASPTRTGGSNYGYTF,TGTGCCTCGCCTACGCGGACAGGGGGCTCTAACTATGGCTACACCTTC
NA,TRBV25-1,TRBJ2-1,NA,CASSEWGNYNEQFF,TGTGCCAGCAGTGAATGGGGGAATTACAATGAGCAGTTCTTC
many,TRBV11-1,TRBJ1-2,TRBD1,CASSLSTGVLTANYGYTF,TGTGCCAGCAGCTTATCCACAGGGGTGTTGACAGCTAACTATGGCTACACCTTC
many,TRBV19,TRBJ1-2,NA,CASKWGTTYGYTF,TGTGCCAGTAAATGGGGAACTACGTATGGCTACACCTTC
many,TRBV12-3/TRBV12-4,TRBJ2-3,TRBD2,CASSLVTSGWAQYF,TGTGCCAGCAGTTTAGTTACTAGCGGGTGGGCGCAGTATTTT
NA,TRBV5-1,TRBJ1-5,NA,CASSLDTNSNQPQHF,TGCGCCAGCAGCTTGGACACGAATAGCAATCAGCCCCAGCATTTT
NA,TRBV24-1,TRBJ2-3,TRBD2,CATSGAPTSGGVTDTQYF,TGTGCCACCAGTGGTGCCCCGACTAGCGGGGGGGTTACAGATACGCAGTATTTT
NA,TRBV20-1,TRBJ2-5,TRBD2,CSARLAGGQRETQYF,TGCAGCGCCAGACTAGCGGGAGGGCAGCGAGAGACCCAGTACTTC
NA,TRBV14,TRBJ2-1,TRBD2,CASSQERGAPYNEQFF,TGTGCCAGCAGCCAAGAGCGGGGGGCTCCATACAATGAGCAGTTCTTC
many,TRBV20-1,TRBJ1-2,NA,CSAKPGNYGYTF,TGCAGTGCTAAGCCAGGGAACTATGGCTACACCTTC
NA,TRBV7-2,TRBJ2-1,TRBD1,CASSLGGTGDYSEQFF,TGTGCCAGCAGCTTAGGGGGGACAGGGGACTACAGTGAGCAGTTCTTC
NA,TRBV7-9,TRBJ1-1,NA,CASKRSGDTEAFF,TGTGCCAGCAAGAGGTCAGGGGACACTGAAGCTTTCTTT
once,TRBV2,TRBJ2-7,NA,CAGGISYEQYF,TGTGCCGGAGGGATCTCCTACGAGCAGTACTTC
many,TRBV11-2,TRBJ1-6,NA,CASSFKGTYNSPLHF,TGTGCCAGCAGCTTCAAGGGCACCTATAATTCACCCCTCCACTTT
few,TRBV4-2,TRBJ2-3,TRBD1,CASSPRGSGPPLDTDTQYF,TGTGCCAGCAGCCCCAGGGGGTCGGGACCGCCTTTAGACACAGATACGCAGTATTTT
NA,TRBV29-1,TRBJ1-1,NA,CSVEGVSNTEAFF,TGCAGCGTTGAGGGGGTCAGCAACACTGAAGCTTTCTTT
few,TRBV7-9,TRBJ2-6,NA,CAWKESSTVLTF,TGTGCCTGGAAGGAAAGCTCCACCGTCCTGACTTTC
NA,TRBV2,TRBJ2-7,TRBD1,CASRGQTDYEQYF,TGTGCCAGCAGGGGACAGACAGACTACGAGCAGTACTTC
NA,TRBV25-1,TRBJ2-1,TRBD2,CASSAPSGGLRYEQFF,TGTGCCAGCTCAGCGCCTAGCGGGGGGTTACGATATGAGCAGTTCTTC
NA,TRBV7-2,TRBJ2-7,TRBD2,CASSPREGPYEQYF,TGTGCCAGCAGCCCCAGGGAGGGACCCTACGAGCAGTACTTC
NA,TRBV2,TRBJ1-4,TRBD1,CASETNRGGYEKLFF,TGTGCCAGCGAGACAAACAGGGGAGGATATGAAAAACTGTTTTTT
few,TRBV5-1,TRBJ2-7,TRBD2,CASSLNLAGGPSSYEQYF,TGCGCCAGCAGCCTTAACCTAGCGGGAGGTCCAAGCTCCTACGAGCAGTACTTC
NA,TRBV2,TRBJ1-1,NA,CASGASGTGNTEAFF,TGTGCCAGCGGGGCTTCCGGGACTGGGAACACTGAAGCTTTCTTT
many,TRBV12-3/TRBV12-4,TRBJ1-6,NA,CASSFMGYNSPLHF,TGTGCCAGCAGTTTTATGGGGTATAATTCACCCCTCCACTTT
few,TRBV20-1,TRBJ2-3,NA,CSARQRFREGTDTQYF,TGCAGTGCCAGACAAAGGTTCCGGGAAGGCACAGATACGCAGTATTTT
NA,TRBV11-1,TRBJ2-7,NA,CASSSKEPGHRYEQYF,TGTGCCAGCAGCTCGAAAGAACCCGGACATCGCTACGAGCAGTACTTC
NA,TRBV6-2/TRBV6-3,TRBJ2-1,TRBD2,CASSSQDDRTSGRPIGEQFF,TGTGCCAGCAGTTCCCAGGATGACCGGACTAGCGGGAGGCCTATCGGTGAGCAGTTCTTC
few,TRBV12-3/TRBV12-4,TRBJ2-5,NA,CASSLVGRSLTQYF,TGTGCCAGCAGTTTAGTAGGACGGAGCTTGACCCAGTACTTC
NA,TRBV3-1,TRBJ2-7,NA,CASSQSNDYEQYF,TGTGCCAGCAGCCAGTCCAACGACTACGAGCAGTACTTC
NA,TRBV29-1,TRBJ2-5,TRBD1,CSVQHRGQETQYF,TGCAGCGTCCAGCACAGGGGCCAAGAGACCCAGTACTTC
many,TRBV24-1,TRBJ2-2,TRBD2,CATSDFAGDYTGELFF,TGTGCCACCAGTGATTTTGCGGGAGATTACACCGGGGAGCTGTTTTTT
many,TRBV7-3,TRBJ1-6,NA,CASSYDSSYNSPLHF,TGTGCCAGCAGCTACGACAGCTCCTATAATTCACCCCTCCACTTT
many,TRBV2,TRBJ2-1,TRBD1,CASSGQGPFGEQFF,TGTGCCAGCAGTGGACAGGGCCCTTTCGGTGAGCAGTTCTTC
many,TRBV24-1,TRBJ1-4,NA,CATSETGTQDNEKLFF,TGTGCCACCAGTGAGACCGGGACACAAGATAATGAAAAACTGTTTTTT
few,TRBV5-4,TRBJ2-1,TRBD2,CASSLVGLADTYNEQFF,TGTGCCAGCAGCTTGGTAGGGCTAGCGGATACCTACAATGAGCAGTTCTTC